These 30 T cell receptor beta chains were sequenced from one sample in a study of T cell responses to AZD1222 COVID-19 vaccine (dated by TCRdb to the early 2020s). The library was prepared using the immunoSEQ multiplex PCR assay. TCRdb stores this immuneACCESS table with in-frame sequences only. Part of the clones is absent; in the studies checked, under half of the shortfall reflects unresolved V genes, and no reason is known for the rest. The sample table contains about 100,000 clones; only one count was recorded for approximately 90% of them. The ten most abundant clones make up approximately 15% of the sample. The label giving this sample's time point can be read as: baseline before first vaccination. Specimen: peripheral blood, collected on day 0 of AZD1222 vaccination. These receptors came from an adult in good health.

The chain employs TRBV5-1 and TRBJ2-5; no reliable D call. Trimming left V 2 bases short and J 4 bases short, with 3 bases between. This CDR3 contains 11 residues. The V gene's germline CDR1 is SGHRS and CDR2 YFSETQ. CDR3: CASSFAETQYF. CDR3 DNA sequence: TGCGCCAGCAGCTTCGCAGAGACCCAGTACTTC.

V gene TRBV7-2 combines with J gene TRBJ2-7; 11 bases agree with TRBD2. The junction had 4 bases not matched to a gene; V was cut back by 4 bases and J by 2 bases. CDR1 is SGHTA and CDR2 is FQGNSA in the germline V gene. This CDR3 has 15 amino acids. This CDR3 is CASSSGTSGTYEQYF. CDR3 in DNA: TGTGCCAGCAGCTCCGGGACTAGCGGTACCTACGAGCAGTACTTC.

This rearrangement joins TRBV24-1 to TRBJ2-1, with 7 bases matching TRBD2. V trimming: 3 bases; J trimming: 5 bases; junction bases outside the gene matches: 12. CDR3 length: 17 amino acids. Germline V gene data show CDR1 as KGHDR and CDR2 as SFDVKD. The CDR3: CATSDEARLADDNEQFF. In nucleotides, the CDR3 is TGTGCCACCAGTGATGAGGCCCGGCTAGCGGACGACAATGAGCAGTTCTTC.

The chain employs TRBV3-1 (or the pseudogene TRBV3-2) and TRBJ2-1, with 7 bases fitting TRBD1. V dropped 6 bases and J dropped 3; count of bases not matched to a gene: 5. The CDR3 loop spans 14 amino acids. The V gene's germline CDR1 is LGHDT and CDR2 YNNKEL (reference sequence). CDR3 loop: CASSWTGDYNEQFF. The CDR3, as DNA: TGTGCCAGCAGTTGGACAGGCGACTACAATGAGCAGTTCTTC.

The genes are TRBV28 and TRBJ1-6; no clear D. This CDR3 is built from 14 residues. Germline values: CDR1 MDHEN, CDR2 SYDVKM. V shed 3 bases and J shed 5 bases, with 8 bases lying between them. The CDR3 loop is CASSFGGDNSPLHF. The DNA of the CDR3 is TGTGCCAGCAGTTTCGGAGGAGATAATTCACCCCTCCACTTT.

This clone has a single count. The chain has TRBV5-4 and TRBJ1-2, with a weak D call TRBD1 (5 bases). Deletions cut 4 bases from V and 3 bases from J, with 13 bases between. CDR1 SGHNT and CDR2 YYREEE come from the germline V gene (reference sequence). This CDR3 has 14 amino acids. CDR3 loop: CASSRVEQDYGYTF. The CDR3 DNA reads as TGTGCCAGCAGCCGGGTTGAACAGGACTATGGCTACACCTTC.

The gene calls are TRBV3-1 (or the pseudogene TRBV3-2) and TRBJ2-7; D perhaps matches TRBD1 (6 bases). V was clipped by 4 bases and J by 3 bases, with 10 bases between them. CDR3 size: 13 residues. Germline CDR1 reads LGHDT; CDR2 reads YNNKEL (reference sequence). CDR3 coding DNA: TGTGCCAGCAGCCTGGGGGCCTTCTACGAGCAGTACTTC. It specifies CASSLGAFYEQYF.

This rearrangement joins TRBV5-1 to TRBJ1-3; D is perhaps TRBD1 (5 bases). The CDR3 is 16 amino acids. V lost 4 bases and J 0 bases, leaving 14 bases between the germline ends. CDR1 is SGHRS, CDR2 YFSETQ, per germline. CDR3 residues: CASSRMDTVSGNTIYF. As DNA, the CDR3 is TGCGCCAGCAGCCGTATGGACACCGTCTCTGGAAACACCATATATTTT.

The chain recombines TRBV3-1 (or the pseudogene TRBV3-2) with TRBJ1-5; 8 nucleotides line up with TRBD1. Germline V gene data show CDR1 as LGHDT and CDR2 as YNNKEL (reference sequence). V lost 0 bases to trimming and J lost 6 bases; unmatched junction nucleotides: 4. The CDR3 runs to 15 residues. Here the CDR3 DNA reads TGTGCCAGCAGCCAAGATACGACAGGGGCTCAGCCCCAGCATTTT. As protein: CASSQDTTGAQPQHF.

This chain uses TRBV20-1 with TRBJ2-7; no firm D call. The ends were cut back, 3 bases at V and 5 bases at J, with 14 bases in the middle. The germline V gene encodes CDR1 DFQATT and CDR2 SNEGSKA (reference sequence). This CDR3 comprises 13 residues. CDR3 sequence reads: CSASTRFQDEQYF. The CDR3, as DNA: TGCAGTGCTAGTACGAGGTTTCAGGACGAGCAGTACTTC.

This clone has only a few counts. The genes are TRBV28 and TRBJ2-7; a possible D gene is TRBD1 (7 bases). V lost 7 bases to trimming and J lost 2 bases, with 15 bases between them. Germline CDR1 is MDHEN and CDR2 is SYDVKM. The CDR3 length is 14 residues. This chain's CDR3 is CASTPGGFAYEQYF. The DNA of the CDR3 is TGTGCCAGCACCCCAGGGGGGTTCGCCTACGAGCAGTACTTC.

This clone was found once. The V call is TRBV9, the J call TRBJ2-7; the match to TRBD2 covers 8 bases. J was trimmed by 5 bases and V by 3 bases; bases with no gene match: 7. The CDR3 sequence is 14 residues long. In germline, CDR1 is SGDLS, CDR2 YYNGEE. CDR3 bases: TGTGCCAGCAGCGCCGGAGCGGGAGAGGACGAGCAGTACTTC. Its translation: CASSAGAGEDEQYF.

In its sample, this clone was seen once. The J gene is TRBJ1-1, the V gene TRBV18; weak D call: TRBD1 (5 bases). The CDR3 runs to 14 residues. In germline, CDR1 is KGHSH, CDR2 LQKENI. Trimming stripped 5 bases from V and 0 bases from J, with 10 bases between. The CDR3 region has the DNA TGTGCCAGCTCATATACAGGTTTGAACACTGAAGCTTTCTTT. Translated: CASSYTGLNTEAFF.

The chain has TRBV6-5 and TRBJ2-7, with TRBD1 matching 8 bases. V was pared by 2 bases and J by 1 base, with 7 bases of the junction left unmatched. Germline-derived CDR1 and CDR2 are MNHEY and SVGAGI. This CDR3 contains 16 residues. CDR3: CASSYTGQGASYEQYF. The CDR3 DNA sequence: TGTGCCAGCAGTTACACTGGGCAGGGGGCATCCTACGAGCAGTACTTC.

V is TRBV6-1 and J is TRBJ1-4, with D maybe TRBD1 (5 bases). The V gene's germline CDR1 is MNHNS and CDR2 SASEGT. The CDR3 totals 12 residues. Trimming removed 7 bases from V and 8 bases from J, with 11 bases in between. The CDR3 is CASTSGWEKLFF. The CDR3 DNA is TGTGCCAGCACGTCAGGGTGGGAAAAACTGTTTTTT.

V and J are TRBV5-1 and TRBJ1-3; D not resolved. CDR3 length: 15 residues. Germline assignment: CDR1 SGHRS and CDR2 YFSETQ. V lost 5 bases, J lost 0 bases, and 12 bases lay in between. The DNA of the CDR3 is TGCGCCAGCAGAGAACCGACGTCCTCTGGAAACACCATATATTTT. Translating gives CASREPTSSGNTIYF.

This rearrangement joins TRBV2 to TRBJ1-1; D ambiguous. CDR1 is SNHLY and CDR2 is FYNNEI in the germline V gene. V dropped 7 bases and J dropped 1 base, with 10 bases sitting between them. This CDR3 comprises 13 residues. CDR3 in amino acids: CASTGRENTEAFF. Here the CDR3 DNA reads TGTGCCAGCACGGGCAGAGAGAACACTGAAGCTTTCTTT.

The chain uses TRBV3-1 (or the pseudogene TRBV3-2) and TRBJ1-5; no firm D call. Trimming pared 6 bases from V and 5 bases from J, leaving 11 bases between. This CDR3 is 13 amino acids long. Germline V gene lookup returns CDR1 LGHDT and CDR2 YNNKEL (reference sequence). This chain's CDR3 is CASSLGQYQPQHF. The CDR3 nucleotides read TGTGCCAGCAGTCTGGGCCAGTATCAGCCCCAGCATTTT.

The genes are TRBV7-9 and TRBJ2-1; the D gene is possibly TRBD2 (5 bases). This CDR3 contains 13 residues. CDR1 is SEHNR and CDR2 is FQNEAQ in the germline V gene (reference sequence). Trimming stripped 5 bases from V and 8 bases from J, with 13 bases between. The CDR3 reads CASSRVPSHEQFF. The DNA of the CDR3 is TGTGCCAGCAGCCGGGTCCCTAGCCATGAGCAGTTCTTC. Full variable domain (missing parts from reference TRBV7-9 and TRBJ2-1): DTGVSQNPRHKITKRGQNVTFRCDPISEHNRLYWYRQTLGQGPEFLTYFQNEAQLEKSRLLSDRFSAERPKGSFSTLEIQRTEQGDSAMYLCASSRVPSHEQFFGPGTRLTVL.

The chain couples TRBV9 to TRBJ1-6, with D uncertain. Germline V lookup: CDR1 SGDLS, CDR2 YYNGEE. There are 12 residues in the CDR3. The V and J ends lost 6 bases and 8 bases respectively, with 9 bases between them. The CDR3: CASNRGDSPLHF. The CDR3 nucleotides read TGTGCCAGCAACCGAGGAGATTCACCCCTCCACTTT.

The chain is built from TRBV28 and TRBJ1-1, with 7 positions matching TRBD1. This CDR3 has 14 amino acids. Germline V gene sequence: CDR1 MDHEN, CDR2 SYDVKM. Unmatched junction bases numbered 4, after V lost 6 bases and J lost 0 bases. CDR3 bases: TGTGCCAGCAGAACTGGACAGGTGAACACTGAAGCTTTCTTT. Translating it yields CASRTGQVNTEAFF.

This clone was picked up one time. This sequence joins TRBV18 and TRBJ2-7; 10 bases are shared with TRBD2. This CDR3 contains 19 residues. Germline V gives CDR1 KGHSH, CDR2 LQKENI. Trimming cost V 1 base and J 0 bases; bases outside gene matches: 12. In DNA form, the CDR3 reads TGTGCCAGCTCACCACAATCACTAGCGGGAAAAATGAGCTCCTACGAGCAGTACTTC. It encodes CASSPQSLAGKMSSYEQYF.

The chain combines TRBV6-5 with TRBJ1-2; unclear D gene. CDR3 length: 14 amino acids. Germline loops: CDR1 MNHEY, CDR2 SVGAGI. V lost 3 bases to trimming and J lost 0 bases, with 8 bases between them. Here the CDR3 reads CASSYDRTNYGYTF. The CDR3, as DNA: TGTGCCAGCAGTTATGATCGGACTAACTATGGCTACACCTTC.

This chain uses TRBV19 with TRBJ1-1, with D tentatively TRBD1 (6 bases). V lost 3 bases, J lost 6 bases, and 11 bases lay in between. Looked up from germline, CDR1 is LNHDA and CDR2 is SQIVND (reference sequence). CDR3 length: 13 amino acids. This CDR3 reads CASSIFRGAEAFF. The DNA for the CDR3 is TGTGCCAGTAGTATTTTCAGGGGTGCTGAAGCTTTCTTT.

CDR3 in amino acids: CASSEWVRGNTEAFF. In nucleotides, the CDR3 is TGTGCCAGCAGTGAATGGGTCCGGGGGAACACTGAAGCTTTCTTT. This rearrangement joins TRBV25-1 to TRBJ1-1; no clear D. The V end was cut by 1 base, the J end by 1 base, with 10 bases between. Germline CDR1 MGHDK, CDR2 SYGVNS. The CDR3 covers 15 residues.

The chain employs TRBV6-5 and TRBJ2-7; a weak D match, TRBD2 (6 bases). CDR1 is MNHEY, CDR2 SVGAGI, per germline. V was clipped by 6 bases and J by 1 base, with 10 bases between them. The CDR3 totals 13 residues. The CDR3 sequence is CASRRGGSYEQYF. CDR3 nucleotide sequence: TGTGCCAGCAGGCGAGGAGGGTCCTACGAGCAGTACTTC.

The rearrangement uses TRBV29-1 and TRBJ2-1; D unresolved. CDR1 and CDR2 (germline): SQVTM, ANQGSEA. Trimming stripped 4 bases from V and 2 bases from J, with 3 bases between. The CDR3 extends over 11 amino acids. This CDR3 is CSVGTYNEQFF. The CDR3 nucleotides read TGCAGCGTTGGAACCTACAATGAGCAGTTCTTC.

The gene calls are TRBV19 and TRBJ1-5, with 7 nucleotides matching TRBD1. V dropped 9 bases and J dropped 3; count of bases not matched to a gene: 8. The germline V gene has CDR1 LNHDA and CDR2 SQIVND (reference sequence). The CDR3 covers 14 residues. The DNA of the CDR3 is TGTGCCAGCCAAAGGGGGCCCTACAATCAGCCCCAGCATTTT. It is translated as CASQRGPYNQPQHF.

In DNA, the CDR3 is TGTGCCAGCTCACCAATTGGGACAGGGTACGACGAGCAGTACTTC. As protein: CASSPIGTGYDEQYF. This rearrangement joins TRBV18 to TRBJ2-7; 9 bases map to TRBD1. This CDR3 has 15 residues. Germline trimming cut 2 bases from V and 5 bases from J; bases unmatched to any gene: 7. The V gene's germline CDR1 is KGHSH and CDR2 LQKENI.

This chain connects TRBV5-6 to TRBJ1-2; TRBD1 agrees at 7 bases. CDR3 size: 15 residues. The ends lost 3 bases at V and 2 bases at J; junction bases unmatched: 7. Germline V lookup: CDR1 SGHDT, CDR2 YYEEEE. The DNA for the CDR3 is TGTGCCAGCAGCTCCTACGAGGGGGCCAACTATGGCTACACCTTC. This gives the protein CASSSYEGANYGYTF.